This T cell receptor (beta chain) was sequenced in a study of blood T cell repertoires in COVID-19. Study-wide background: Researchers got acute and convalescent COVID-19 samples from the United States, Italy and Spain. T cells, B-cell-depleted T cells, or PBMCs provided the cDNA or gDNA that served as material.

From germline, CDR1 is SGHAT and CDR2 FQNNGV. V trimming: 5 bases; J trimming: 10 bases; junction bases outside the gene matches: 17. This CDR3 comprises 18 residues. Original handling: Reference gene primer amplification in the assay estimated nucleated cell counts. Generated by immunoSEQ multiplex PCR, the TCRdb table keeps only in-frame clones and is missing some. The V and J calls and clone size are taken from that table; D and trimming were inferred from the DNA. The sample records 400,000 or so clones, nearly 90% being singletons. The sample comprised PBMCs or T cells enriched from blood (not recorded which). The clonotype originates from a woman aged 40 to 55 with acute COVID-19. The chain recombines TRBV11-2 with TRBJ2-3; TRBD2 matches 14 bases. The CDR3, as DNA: TGTGCCAGCAGCCTCCCCCCGGGACTAGCGGGGGACCGGACCCCGCAGTATTTT. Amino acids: CASSLPPGLAGDRTPQYF. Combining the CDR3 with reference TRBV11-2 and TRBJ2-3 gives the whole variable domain EAGVAQSPRYKIIEKRQSVAFWCNPISGHATLYWYQQILGQGPKLLIQFQNNGVVDDSQLPKDRFSAERLKGVDSTLKIQPAKLEDSAVYLCASSLPPGLAGDRTPQYFGPGTRLTVL.